The rows below give T cell receptor beta chains drawn from one sample of a study of CD8 T cells in ankylosing spondylitis. TCRdb analysed the 5' RACE reads with MiXCR anew, one entry per CDR3 protein. The data hold about 240,000 distinct CDR3 sequences, with 8.6% observed a single time. The sequenced sample was blood, either unsorted or a sorted T cell fraction (not recorded which). These TCRs come from a male donor with ankylosing spondylitis or in good health (not recorded which). The CDR3 runs from the conserved cysteine through the conserved F or W. Fields, in order: D gene, J gene, clone size, CDR3 length, V gene, CDR3 protein, CDR3 DNA. A D gene is named only where the DNA matches it firmly. A clone size is listed for some rows: how often the clone was seen (once, few, many), or a class if it is expanded.

D gene: -
J gene: TRBJ1-5
clone size: many
CDR3 length: 14
V gene: TRBV5-1
CDR3 protein: CASSLGGPGEPQHF
CDR3 DNA: TGCGCCAGCAGCTTGGGAGGCCCAGGGGAGCCCCAGCATTTT

D gene: TRBD2
J gene: TRBJ2-3
clone size: few
CDR3 length: 19
V gene: TRBV4-3
CDR3 protein: CASSQDRALAGPSTDTQYF
CDR3 DNA: TGCGCCAGCAGCCAAGATCGGGCCCTAGCGGGCCCTAGCACAGATACGCAGTATTTT

D gene: -
J gene: TRBJ2-2
clone size: many
CDR3 length: 15
V gene: TRBV7-8
CDR3 protein: CASSFPRGVNGELFF
CDR3 DNA: TGTGCCAGCAGCTTCCCCCGGGGCGTAAACGGGGAGCTGTTTTTT

D gene: -
J gene: TRBJ1-1
clone size: many
CDR3 length: 13
V gene: TRBV5-1
CDR3 protein: CASSSGSVTEAFF
CDR3 DNA: TGCGCCAGCAGCAGTGGCAGTGTCACTGAAGCTTTCTTT

D gene: -
J gene: TRBJ2-7
clone size: many
CDR3 length: 17
V gene: TRBV7-2
CDR3 protein: CASSLPTSSFSPYEQYF
CDR3 DNA: TGTGCCAGCAGCTTGCCTACTAGCTCTTTTTCCCCCTACGAGCAGTACTTC

D gene: TRBD2
J gene: TRBJ2-3
clone size: few
CDR3 length: 16
V gene: TRBV20-1
CDR3 protein: CSAVRRSGRIADTQYF
CDR3 DNA: TGCAGTGCGGTCCGACGTAGCGGGAGAATAGCAGATACGCAGTATTTT

D gene: TRBD2
J gene: TRBJ2-3
clone size: many
CDR3 length: 14
V gene: TRBV20-1
CDR3 protein: CSAQLAGVSDTQYF
CDR3 DNA: TGCAGTGCCCAGCTGGCGGGGGTATCAGATACGCAGTATTTT

D gene: -
J gene: TRBJ1-1
clone size: -
CDR3 length: 12
V gene: TRBV29-1
CDR3 protein: CSVHGRFTEAFF
CDR3 DNA: TGCAGCGTCCACGGGCGTTTCACTGAAGCTTTCTTT

D gene: TRBD1
J gene: TRBJ2-7
clone size: -
CDR3 length: 13
V gene: TRBV7-9
CDR3 protein: CASSATGADEQYF
CDR3 DNA: TGTGCCAGCAGCGCTACAGGGGCGGACGAGCAGTACTTC

D gene: -
J gene: TRBJ1-2
clone size: many
CDR3 length: 13
V gene: TRBV7-9
CDR3 protein: CASSPGPSDGYTF
CDR3 DNA: TGTGCCAGCAGCCCGGGACCTTCCGATGGCTACACCTTC

D gene: -
J gene: TRBJ2-5
clone size: few
CDR3 length: 12
V gene: TRBV29-1
CDR3 protein: CSSPVPGGTQYF
CDR3 DNA: TGCAGCTCCCCCGTCCCTGGCGGGACCCAGTACTTC

D gene: TRBD2
J gene: TRBJ2-1
clone size: many
CDR3 length: 14
V gene: TRBV5-5
CDR3 protein: CASLAGSSYNEQFF
CDR3 DNA: TGTGCCAGTCTAGCGGGAAGCTCCTACAATGAGCAGTTCTTC

D gene: -
J gene: TRBJ2-7
clone size: -
CDR3 length: 12
V gene: TRBV5-6
CDR3 protein: CASSKQGPWQYF
CDR3 DNA: TGTGCCAGCAGCAAACAGGGTCCGTGGCAGTACTTC

D gene: -
J gene: TRBJ2-1
clone size: -
CDR3 length: 14
V gene: TRBV4-2
CDR3 protein: CASSQVKLLNEQFF
CDR3 DNA: TGTGCCAGCAGCCAAGTGAAACTGCTCAATGAGCAGTTCTTC

D gene: TRBD1
J gene: TRBJ1-5
clone size: -
CDR3 length: 15
V gene: TRBV20-1
CDR3 protein: CSARDRGRLEEPQHF
CDR3 DNA: TGCAGTGCTAGAGACAGGGGGCGCTTGGAGGAGCCCCAGCATTTT

D gene: -
J gene: TRBJ2-5
clone size: many
CDR3 length: 14
V gene: TRBV6-2/TRBV6-3
CDR3 protein: CASSYLGIQETQYF
CDR3 DNA: TGTGCCAGCAGTTACCTGGGGATTCAAGAGACCCAGTACTTC

D gene: TRBD2
J gene: TRBJ2-7
clone size: many
CDR3 length: 13
V gene: TRBV20-1
CDR3 protein: CSAKISGINEQYF
CDR3 DNA: TGCAGTGCTAAAATTAGCGGGATAAACGAGCAGTACTTC

D gene: -
J gene: TRBJ2-7
clone size: many
CDR3 length: 16
V gene: TRBV7-2
CDR3 protein: CASSLGPPGVNYEQYF
CDR3 DNA: TGTGCCAGCAGCTTAGGGCCCCCAGGGGTAAACTACGAGCAGTACTTC

D gene: TRBD2
J gene: TRBJ2-7
clone size: many
CDR3 length: 15
V gene: TRBV7-8
CDR3 protein: CASSLGLAGNYEQYF
CDR3 DNA: TGTGCCAGCAGCTTAGGACTAGCGGGAAACTACGAGCAGTACTTC

D gene: -
J gene: TRBJ2-2
clone size: many
CDR3 length: 12
V gene: TRBV12-3/TRBV12-4
CDR3 protein: CATGTDAGELFF
CDR3 DNA: TGTGCCACGGGGACCGACGCCGGGGAGCTGTTTTTT

D gene: -
J gene: TRBJ2-7
clone size: few
CDR3 length: 15
V gene: TRBV7-2
CDR3 protein: CASSLKPAGSHEQYF
CDR3 DNA: TGTGCCAGCAGCTTAAAGCCCGCCGGGAGCCACGAGCAGTACTTC

D gene: -
J gene: TRBJ1-2
clone size: -
CDR3 length: 15
V gene: TRBV7-3
CDR3 protein: CASSSGPLGNYGYTF
CDR3 DNA: TGTGCCAGCAGCTCGGGCCCCTTGGGGAACTATGGCTACACCTTC

D gene: -
J gene: TRBJ1-1
clone size: many
CDR3 length: 12
V gene: TRBV19
CDR3 protein: CASSKVNTEAFF
CDR3 DNA: TGTGCCAGTAGTAAGGTGAACACTGAAGCTTTCTTT

D gene: TRBD2
J gene: TRBJ2-1
clone size: few
CDR3 length: 17
V gene: TRBV6-2/TRBV6-3
CDR3 protein: CASSPLNSGSSYNEQFF
CDR3 DNA: TGTGCCAGCAGCCCACTGAATAGCGGGAGCTCCTACAATGAGCAGTTCTTC

D gene: -
J gene: TRBJ1-1
clone size: many
CDR3 length: 15
V gene: TRBV3-1
CDR3 protein: CASSQVMAPNTEAFF
CDR3 DNA: TGTGCCAGCAGCCAAGTAATGGCCCCTAACACTGAAGCTTTCTTT

D gene: -
J gene: TRBJ1-1
clone size: many
CDR3 length: 15
V gene: TRBV19
CDR3 protein: CASSPDPMRNTEAFF
CDR3 DNA: TGTGCCAGTAGTCCGGACCCCATGAGGAACACTGAAGCTTTCTTT

D gene: TRBD2
J gene: TRBJ2-5
clone size: many
CDR3 length: 15
V gene: TRBV7-2
CDR3 protein: CASSLLLAGVETQYF
CDR3 DNA: TGTGCCAGCAGCTTACTCCTAGCGGGAGTAGAGACCCAGTACTTC

D gene: TRBD2
J gene: TRBJ2-7
clone size: many
CDR3 length: 15
V gene: TRBV6-2/TRBV6-3
CDR3 protein: CASREEAGGPLEQYF
CDR3 DNA: TGTGCCAGCAGAGAGGAAGCGGGAGGGCCTCTCGAGCAGTACTTC

D gene: -
J gene: TRBJ1-1
clone size: many
CDR3 length: 13
V gene: TRBV7-3
CDR3 protein: CASSITTGTEAFF
CDR3 DNA: TGTGCCAGCAGTATAACTACCGGGACTGAAGCTTTCTTT

D gene: TRBD2
J gene: TRBJ2-1
clone size: many
CDR3 length: 16
V gene: TRBV7-8
CDR3 protein: CASSLEMGLATNEQFF
CDR3 DNA: TGTGCCAGCAGCTTAGAAATGGGACTAGCGACGAATGAGCAGTTCTTC

D gene: TRBD1
J gene: TRBJ2-5
clone size: few
CDR3 length: 16
V gene: TRBV6-5
CDR3 protein: CASSFSGTGAQETQYF
CDR3 DNA: TGTGCCAGCAGTTTTTCCGGGACAGGGGCCCAAGAGACCCAGTACTTC

D gene: -
J gene: TRBJ1-2
clone size: many
CDR3 length: 12
V gene: TRBV12-3/TRBV12-4
CDR3 protein: CASSLSDRGYTF
CDR3 DNA: TGTGCCAGCAGTTTATCAGACCGAGGCTACACCTTC

D gene: TRBD1
J gene: TRBJ1-2
clone size: many
CDR3 length: 15
V gene: TRBV10-3
CDR3 protein: CAISEPGQANYGYTF
CDR3 DNA: TGTGCCATCAGTGAACCGGGACAGGCTAACTATGGCTACACCTTC

D gene: -
J gene: TRBJ2-2
clone size: many
CDR3 length: 15
V gene: TRBV5-1
CDR3 protein: CASSLGRANTGELFF
CDR3 DNA: TGCGCCAGCAGCTTGGGACGGGCGAACACCGGGGAGCTGTTTTTT

D gene: TRBD2
J gene: TRBJ2-7
clone size: few
CDR3 length: 16
V gene: TRBV5-6
CDR3 protein: CASSSPGVAGFYEQYF
CDR3 DNA: TGTGCCAGCAGCTCCCCCGGGGTAGCGGGGTTCTACGAGCAGTACTTC

D gene: -
J gene: TRBJ1-1
clone size: few
CDR3 length: 14
V gene: TRBV15
CDR3 protein: CATSGGVWDTEAFF
CDR3 DNA: TGTGCCACCAGCGGAGGGGTTTGGGACACTGAAGCTTTCTTT

D gene: TRBD2
J gene: TRBJ2-1
clone size: many
CDR3 length: 18
V gene: TRBV29-1
CDR3 protein: CSVDPGLAGGSSYNEQFF
CDR3 DNA: TGCAGCGTTGACCCGGGACTAGCGGGGGGGAGCTCCTACAATGAGCAGTTCTTC

D gene: -
J gene: TRBJ2-2
clone size: many
CDR3 length: 11
V gene: TRBV29-1
CDR3 protein: CSVAGAGELFF
CDR3 DNA: TGCAGCGTGGCCGGGGCCGGGGAGCTGTTTTTT

D gene: TRBD2
J gene: TRBJ2-1
clone size: many
CDR3 length: 17
V gene: TRBV12-3/TRBV12-4
CDR3 protein: CASNQAGGQRRKNEQFF
CDR3 DNA: TGTGCCAGCAATCAAGCGGGAGGGCAAAGAAGGAAGAATGAGCAGTTCTTC

D gene: -
J gene: TRBJ2-7
clone size: few
CDR3 length: 14
V gene: TRBV11-2
CDR3 protein: CASSFAQGTYEQYF
CDR3 DNA: TGTGCCAGCAGCTTCGCACAGGGAACCTACGAGCAGTACTTC

D gene: TRBD1
J gene: TRBJ1-5
clone size: many
CDR3 length: 13
V gene: TRBV27
CDR3 protein: CASGKGAISPQHF
CDR3 DNA: TGTGCCAGCGGTAAGGGGGCAATATCGCCCCAGCATTTT

D gene: TRBD1
J gene: TRBJ1-5
clone size: many
CDR3 length: 13
V gene: TRBV29-1
CDR3 protein: CSVEQGGNQPQHF
CDR3 DNA: TGCAGCGTTGAACAGGGGGGCAATCAGCCCCAGCATTTT

D gene: -
J gene: TRBJ2-1
clone size: many
CDR3 length: 14
V gene: TRBV21-1
CDR3 protein: CASSKGGGGHEQFF
CDR3 DNA: TGTGCCAGCAGCAAAGGGGGCGGGGGGCATGAGCAGTTCTTC

D gene: TRBD1
J gene: TRBJ1-5
clone size: -
CDR3 length: 18
V gene: TRBV20-1
CDR3 protein: CSAIRQGHTDYSNQHQHF
CDR3 DNA: TGCAGTGCTATCCGACAGGGCCACACGGATTATAGCAATCAGCACCAGCATTTT

D gene: TRBD2
J gene: TRBJ2-3
clone size: -
CDR3 length: 18
V gene: TRBV12-3/TRBV12-4
CDR3 protein: CASSLAQETSMGADTQYF
CDR3 DNA: TGTGCCAGCAGTTTAGCGCAGGAGACTAGCATGGGCGCAGATACGCAGTATTTT

D gene: TRBD2
J gene: TRBJ2-1
clone size: many
CDR3 length: 18
V gene: TRBV24-1
CDR3 protein: CATSDGVTSGSTYNEQFF
CDR3 DNA: TGTGCCACCAGTGACGGAGTGACTAGCGGGAGTACCTACAATGAGCAGTTCTTC

D gene: -
J gene: TRBJ2-7
clone size: many
CDR3 length: 12
V gene: TRBV20-1
CDR3 protein: CSASGGGHEQYF
CDR3 DNA: TGCAGTGCTAGTGGCGGGGGCCACGAGCAGTACTTC

D gene: -
J gene: TRBJ2-7
clone size: many
CDR3 length: 16
V gene: TRBV4-1
CDR3 protein: CASSQEASAKSYEQYF
CDR3 DNA: TGCGCCAGCAGCCAAGAGGCTAGCGCTAAATCCTACGAGCAGTACTTC

D gene: -
J gene: TRBJ1-1
clone size: -
CDR3 length: 14
V gene: TRBV29-1
CDR3 protein: CSVMTEGWRTEAFF
CDR3 DNA: TGCAGCGTTATGACCGAAGGTTGGCGCACTGAAGCTTTCTTT